This T cell receptor (beta chain) derives from a study of Graves' ophthalmopathy and Graves' hyperthyroidism. RNA transcripts provided the template for amplifying TCR beta CDR3 regions. An opening RT-PCR round employed HTBI primers and preceded a second-round multiplex PCR. TCRdb analysed the multiplex PCR reads with MiXCR anew, one entry per CDR3 protein. The sample carries 400,000 or so distinct CDR3 sequences, 17% recorded once. The CDR3 is made up of 13 amino acids. Trimming shortened V by 7 bases and J by 7 bases, and 16 bases separated the two germline ends. Stable hyperthyroidism was defined by absence of ophthalmopathy within 18 months of follow-up. The authors used Ficoll-Paque density gradient centrifugation to separate PBMCs. The input was around 9.9 ml of fresh peripheral blood. This clonotype was counted many times.

The sequenced sample consisted of peripheral blood. V usage is TRBV12-3 or TRBV12-4 and J usage is TRBJ2-5; D is unresolved. This clonotype originated in an adult woman with stable Graves' hyperthyroidism. The CDR3: CASKERVVGTQYF. The CDR3 DNA is TGTGCCAGCAAGGAGAGAGTAGTAGGGACCCAGTACTTC.